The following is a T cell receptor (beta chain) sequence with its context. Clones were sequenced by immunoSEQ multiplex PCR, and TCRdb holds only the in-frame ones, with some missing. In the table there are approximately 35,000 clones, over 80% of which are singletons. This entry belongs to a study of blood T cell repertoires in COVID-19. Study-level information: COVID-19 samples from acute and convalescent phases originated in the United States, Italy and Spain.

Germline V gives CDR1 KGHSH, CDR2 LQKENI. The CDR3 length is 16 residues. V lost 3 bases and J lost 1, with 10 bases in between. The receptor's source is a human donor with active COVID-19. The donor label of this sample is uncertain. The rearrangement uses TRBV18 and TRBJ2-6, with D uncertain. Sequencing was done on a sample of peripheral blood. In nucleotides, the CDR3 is TGTGCCAGCTCACCGGTTGGCACATCTGGGGCCAACGTCCTGACTTTC. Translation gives CASSPVGTSGANVLTF.